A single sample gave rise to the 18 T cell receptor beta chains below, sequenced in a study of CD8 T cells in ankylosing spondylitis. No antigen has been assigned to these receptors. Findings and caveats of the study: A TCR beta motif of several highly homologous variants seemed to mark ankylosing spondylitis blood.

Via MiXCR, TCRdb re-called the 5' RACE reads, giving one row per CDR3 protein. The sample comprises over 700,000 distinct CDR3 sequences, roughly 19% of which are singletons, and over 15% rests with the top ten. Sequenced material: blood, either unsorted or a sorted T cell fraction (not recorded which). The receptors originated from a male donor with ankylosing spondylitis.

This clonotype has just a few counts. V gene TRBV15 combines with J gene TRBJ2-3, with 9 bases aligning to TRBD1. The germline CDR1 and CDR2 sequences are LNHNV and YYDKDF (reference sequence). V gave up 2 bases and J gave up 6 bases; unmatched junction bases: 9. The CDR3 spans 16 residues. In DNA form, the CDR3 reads TGTGCCACCAGCAGACGCTCCGGGACAGGGTCGGATACGCAGTATTTT. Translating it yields CATSRRSGTGSDTQYF.

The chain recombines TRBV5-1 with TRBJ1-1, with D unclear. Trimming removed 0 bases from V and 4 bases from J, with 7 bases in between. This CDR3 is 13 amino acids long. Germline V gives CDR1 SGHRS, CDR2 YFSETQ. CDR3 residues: CASSLAQFTEAFF. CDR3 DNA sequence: TGCGCCAGCAGCTTGGCCCAGTTCACTGAAGCTTTCTTT.

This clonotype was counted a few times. In DNA, the CDR3 is TGCGCCAGCAGCTTGGGTTTTTGGGGACTAGCGGCGAACACCGGGGAGCTGTTTTTT. Translated: CASSLGFWGLAANTGELFF. The chain uses TRBV5-1 and TRBJ2-2; 11 bases match TRBD2. CDR3 size: 19 residues. Trimming cost V 0 bases and J 0 bases; bases outside gene matches: 7. Per the germline V gene, CDR1 is SGHRS and CDR2 is YFSETQ. The full variable domain, in which reference TRBV5-1 and TRBJ2-2 provide the parts outside the CDR3, is KAGVTQTPRYLIKTRGQQVTLSCSPISGHRSVSWYQQTPGQGLQFLFEYFSETQRNKGNFPGRFSGRQFSNSRSEMNVSTLELGDSALYLCASSLGFWGLAANTGELFFGEGSRLTVL.

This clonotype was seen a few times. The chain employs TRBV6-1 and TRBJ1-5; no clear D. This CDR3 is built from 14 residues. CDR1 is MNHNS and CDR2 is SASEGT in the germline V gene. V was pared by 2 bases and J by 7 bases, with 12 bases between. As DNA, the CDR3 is TGTGCCAGCAGTGAATACGTAGCGGGGCAGCCCCAGCATTTT. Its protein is CASSEYVAGQPQHF.

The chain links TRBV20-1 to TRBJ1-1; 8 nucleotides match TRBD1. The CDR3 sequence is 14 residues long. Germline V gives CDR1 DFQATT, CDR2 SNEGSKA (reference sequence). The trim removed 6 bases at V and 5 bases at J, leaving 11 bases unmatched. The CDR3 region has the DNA TGCAGTGCCCTCGCCAGGGGGCGCGGAACTGAAGCTTTCTTT. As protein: CSALARGRGTEAFF.

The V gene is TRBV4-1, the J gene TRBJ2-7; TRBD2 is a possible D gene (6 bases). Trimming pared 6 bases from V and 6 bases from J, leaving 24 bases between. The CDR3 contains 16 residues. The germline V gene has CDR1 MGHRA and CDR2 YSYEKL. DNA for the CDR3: TGCGCCAGCAGTTACGCGGCGGGGTCACCCTTGGGCGAGCAGTACTTC. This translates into CASSYAAGSPLGEQYF.

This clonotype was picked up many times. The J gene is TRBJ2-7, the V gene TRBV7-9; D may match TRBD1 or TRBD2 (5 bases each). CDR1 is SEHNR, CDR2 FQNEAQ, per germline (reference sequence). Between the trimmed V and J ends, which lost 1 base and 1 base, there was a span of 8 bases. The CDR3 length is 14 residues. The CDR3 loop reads CASSLGWGSYEQYF. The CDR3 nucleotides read TGTGCCAGCAGCTTAGGTTGGGGGTCCTACGAGCAGTACTTC.

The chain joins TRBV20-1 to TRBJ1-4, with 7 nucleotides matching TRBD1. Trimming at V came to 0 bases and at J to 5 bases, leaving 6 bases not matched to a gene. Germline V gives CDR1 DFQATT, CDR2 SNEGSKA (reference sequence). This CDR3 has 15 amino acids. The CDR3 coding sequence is TGCAGTGCTAGAGATCATGGAGGGGGCAATGAAAAACTGTTTTTT. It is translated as CSARDHGGGNEKLFF.

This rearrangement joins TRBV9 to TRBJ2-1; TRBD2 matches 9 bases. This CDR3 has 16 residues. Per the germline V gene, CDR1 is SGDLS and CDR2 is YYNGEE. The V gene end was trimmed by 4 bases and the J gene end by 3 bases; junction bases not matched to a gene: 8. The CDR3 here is CASSPGGTSSYNEQFF. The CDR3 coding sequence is TGTGCCAGCAGCCCCGGGGGGACTAGCAGCTACAATGAGCAGTTCTTC.

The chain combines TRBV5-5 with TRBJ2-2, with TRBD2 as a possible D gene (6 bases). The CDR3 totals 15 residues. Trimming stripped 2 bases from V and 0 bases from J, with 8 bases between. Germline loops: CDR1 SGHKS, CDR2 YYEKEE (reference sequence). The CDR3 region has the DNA TGTGCCAGCAGCTTAACTAGCTCGAACACCGGGGAGCTGTTTTTT. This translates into CASSLTSSNTGELFF.

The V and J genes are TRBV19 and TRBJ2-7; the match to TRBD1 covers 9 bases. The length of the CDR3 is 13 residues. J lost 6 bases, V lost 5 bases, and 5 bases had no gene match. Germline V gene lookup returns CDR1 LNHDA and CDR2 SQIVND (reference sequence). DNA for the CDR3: TGTGCCAGTAGTGCCGGGACAGGGTTCGAGCAGTACTTC. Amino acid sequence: CASSAGTGFEQYF.

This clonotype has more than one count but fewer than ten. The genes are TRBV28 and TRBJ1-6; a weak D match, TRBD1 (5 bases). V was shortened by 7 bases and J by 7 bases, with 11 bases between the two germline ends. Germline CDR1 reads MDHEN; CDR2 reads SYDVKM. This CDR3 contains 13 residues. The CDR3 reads CASITRGNSPLHF. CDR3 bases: TGTGCCAGCATCACACGGGGGAATTCACCCCTCCACTTT.

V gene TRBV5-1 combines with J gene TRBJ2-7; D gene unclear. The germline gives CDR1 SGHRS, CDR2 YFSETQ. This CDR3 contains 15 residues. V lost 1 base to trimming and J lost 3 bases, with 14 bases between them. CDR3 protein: CASSLTPDWYYEQYF. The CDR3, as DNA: TGCGCCAGCAGCTTGACCCCCGATTGGTACTACGAGCAGTACTTC.

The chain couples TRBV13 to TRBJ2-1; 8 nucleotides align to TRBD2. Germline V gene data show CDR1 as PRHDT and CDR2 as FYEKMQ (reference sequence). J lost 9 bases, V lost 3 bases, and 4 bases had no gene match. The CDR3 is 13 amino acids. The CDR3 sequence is CASSFPLAGEQFF. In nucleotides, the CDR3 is TGTGCCAGCAGCTTCCCCCTAGCGGGTGAGCAGTTCTTC. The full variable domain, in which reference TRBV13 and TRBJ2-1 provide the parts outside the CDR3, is AAGVIQSPRHLIKEKRETATLKCYPIPRHDTVYWYQQGPGQDPQFLISFYEKMQSDKGSIPDRFSAQQFSDYHSELNMSSLELGDSALYFCASSFPLAGEQFFGPGTRLTVL.

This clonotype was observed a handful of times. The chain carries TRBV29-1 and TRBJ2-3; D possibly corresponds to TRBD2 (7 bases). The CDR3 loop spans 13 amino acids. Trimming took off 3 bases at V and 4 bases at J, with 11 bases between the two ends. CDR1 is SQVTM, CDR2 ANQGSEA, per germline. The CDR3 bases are TGCAGCGTTGACTCGGGGGGCGCAGATACGCAGTATTTT. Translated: CSVDSGGADTQYF.

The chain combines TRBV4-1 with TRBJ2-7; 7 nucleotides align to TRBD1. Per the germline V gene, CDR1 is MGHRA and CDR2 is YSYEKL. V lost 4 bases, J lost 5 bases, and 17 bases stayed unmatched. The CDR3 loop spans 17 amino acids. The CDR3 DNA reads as TGCGCCAGCAGCCGACAGGGATTTTTGGGCTCCACCGACGAGCAGTACTTC. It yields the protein CASSRQGFLGSTDEQYF.

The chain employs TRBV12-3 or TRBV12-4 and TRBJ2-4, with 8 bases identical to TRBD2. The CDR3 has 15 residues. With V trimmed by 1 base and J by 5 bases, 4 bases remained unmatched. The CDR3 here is CASSLVYGGENIQYF. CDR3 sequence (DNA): TGTGCCAGCAGTTTAGTTTACGGGGGGGAAAACATTCAGTACTTC.

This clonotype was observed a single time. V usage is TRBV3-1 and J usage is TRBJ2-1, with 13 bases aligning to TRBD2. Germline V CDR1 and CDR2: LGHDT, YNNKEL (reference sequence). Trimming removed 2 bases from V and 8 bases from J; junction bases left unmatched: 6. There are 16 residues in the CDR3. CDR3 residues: CASSQILAGGGDEQFF. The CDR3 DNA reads TGTGCCAGCAGCCAAATACTAGCGGGAGGGGGCGATGAGCAGTTCTTC.